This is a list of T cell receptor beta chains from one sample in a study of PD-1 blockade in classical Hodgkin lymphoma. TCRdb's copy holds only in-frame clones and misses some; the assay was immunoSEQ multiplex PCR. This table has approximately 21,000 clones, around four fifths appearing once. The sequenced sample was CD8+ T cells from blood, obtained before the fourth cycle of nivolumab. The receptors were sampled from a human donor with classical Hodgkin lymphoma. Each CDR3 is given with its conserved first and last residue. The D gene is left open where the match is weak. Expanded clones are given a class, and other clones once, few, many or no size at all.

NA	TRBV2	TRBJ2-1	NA	TGTGCCAGCCTGGATGCGGGCTCCTACAATGAGCAGTTCTTC	CASLDAGSYNEQFF
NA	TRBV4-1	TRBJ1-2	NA	TGCGCCAGCAGCCCGAGCGACCGGTTTAACTATGGCTACACCTTC	CASSPSDRFNYGYTF
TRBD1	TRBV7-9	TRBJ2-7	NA	TGTGCCAGCAGCTCCCCTGAAGACAGGGCGACATACGAGCAGTACTTC	CASSSPEDRATYEQYF
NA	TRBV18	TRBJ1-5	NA	TGTGCCAGCTCACCACGAGGGGGGGATCAGCCCCAGCATTTT	CASSPRGGDQPQHF
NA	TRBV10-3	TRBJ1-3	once	TGTGCCACCTATCTCCAGGAGGGGGGAAACACCATATATTTT	CATYLQEGGNTIYF
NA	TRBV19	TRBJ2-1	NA	TGTGCTTCGGGGAAATCCTACAATGAGCAGTTCTTC	CASGKSYNEQFF
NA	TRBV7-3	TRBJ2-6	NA	TGTGCCAGCAGCTTATTAGTCCTCTCTGGGGCCAACGTCCTGACTTTC	CASSLLVLSGANVLTF
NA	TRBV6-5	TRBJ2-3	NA	TGTGCCAGCAGTTACCGACAGGCCCTCACAGATACGCAGTATTTT	CASSYRQALTDTQYF
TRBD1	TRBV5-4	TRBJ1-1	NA	TGTGCCAGCAGCTTTGCAGGGGGGACTGAAGCTTTCTTT	CASSFAGGTEAFF
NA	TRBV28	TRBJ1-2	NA	TGTGCCAGCAGTTTATCCCCTCTGATTGTGTTTTCGACAGCCTCTAACTATGGCTACACCTTC	CASSLSPLIVFSTASNYGYTF
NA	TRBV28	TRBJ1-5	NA	TGTGCCAGCAGTTTAGGTCGGGGGGCGTATAGCAATCAGCCCCAGCATTTT	CASSLGRGAYSNQPQHF
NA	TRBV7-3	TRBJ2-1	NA	TGTGCCAGCAGCTTGGGGAGCTCCTACAATGAGCAGTTCTTC	CASSLGSSYNEQFF
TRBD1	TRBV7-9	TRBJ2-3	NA	TGTGCCAGCAGCTCCCGGGGACAGGTTGTGACAGATACGCAGTATTTT	CASSSRGQVVTDTQYF
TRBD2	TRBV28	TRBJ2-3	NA	TGTGCCAGCAGCAAACTAGCGGGTTACACAGATACGCAGTATTTT	CASSKLAGYTDTQYF
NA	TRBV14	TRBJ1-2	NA	TGTGCCAGCAGCCAACTGAGTGGCTACACCTTC	CASSQLSGYTF
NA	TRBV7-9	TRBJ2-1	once	TGTGCCAGCAGAGAATTCAATGAGCAGTTCTTC	CASREFNEQFF
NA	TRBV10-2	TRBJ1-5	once	TGCGCCAGCAGTGACGGAGGACTATTTAATCAGCCCCAGCATTTT	CASSDGGLFNQPQHF
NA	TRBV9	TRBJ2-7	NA	TGTGCCAGCAGCGTAGGCATGGGGGACTACGAGCAGTACTTC	CASSVGMGDYEQYF
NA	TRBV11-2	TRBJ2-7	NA	TGTGCCAGCAGCTTAGAGAGCTACGAGCAGTACTTC	CASSLESYEQYF
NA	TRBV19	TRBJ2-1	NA	TGTGCCAGTAGTATAGGGACGAGGGGAGCCTACAATGAGCAGTTCTTC	CASSIGTRGAYNEQFF
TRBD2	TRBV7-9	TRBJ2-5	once	TGTGCCAGCAGCGGTTCGCTAGCGGGGGGCCAAGAGACCCAGTACTTC	CASSGSLAGGQETQYF
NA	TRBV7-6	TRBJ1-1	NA	TGTGCCAGCAGCCTAGCTCAGGTCGTAAACACTGAAGCTTTCTTT	CASSLAQVVNTEAFF
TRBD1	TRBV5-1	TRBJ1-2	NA	TGCGCCAGCAGCTTGAGGGGGCTGGCAGGGACCATCTATGGCTACACCTTC	CASSLRGLAGTIYGYTF
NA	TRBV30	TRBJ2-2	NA	TGTGCCTGGACTCGGGACACCGGGGAGCTGTTTTTT	CAWTRDTGELFF
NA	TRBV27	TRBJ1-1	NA	TGTGCCAGCGGACCAGGGTTATCGAACACTGAAGCTTTCTTT	CASGPGLSNTEAFF
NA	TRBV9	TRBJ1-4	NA	TGTGCCAGCAGCACCGACGGGAGTGAAGAAAAACTGTTTTTT	CASSTDGSEEKLFF
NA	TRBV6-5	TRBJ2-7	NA	TGTGCCAGCAGTTACTCGACTAGTAACTACGAGCAGTACTTC	CASSYSTSNYEQYF
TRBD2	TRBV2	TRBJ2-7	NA	TGTGCCAGCAGTGAAGGACTAGCGGGCTACGAGCAGTACTTC	CASSEGLAGYEQYF
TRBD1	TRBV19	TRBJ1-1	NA	TGTGCCAGTAGTATTACAGGGGATCACACTGAAGCTTTCTTT	CASSITGDHTEAFF
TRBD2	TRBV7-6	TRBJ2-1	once	TGTGCCAGCAGCTTAATAGCGGGGGATTACAATGAGCAGTTCTTC	CASSLIAGDYNEQFF
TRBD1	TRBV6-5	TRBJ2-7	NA	TGTGCCAGCAGTTACCGGACAGGAGCCCCTCGGGAGCAGTACTTC	CASSYRTGAPREQYF
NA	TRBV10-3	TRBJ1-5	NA	TGTGCCATCAGTCCAGAGGGGGTCAATCAGCCCCAGCATTTT	CAISPEGVNQPQHF
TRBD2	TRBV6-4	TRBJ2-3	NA	TGTGCCAGCAGTGAAAGCGGGGCTACCACAGATACGCAGTATTTT	CASSESGATTDTQYF
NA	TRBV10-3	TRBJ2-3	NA	TGTGCCATCAGTGAGTCTGCGAGGTTTAGCACAGATACGCAGTATTTT	CAISESARFSTDTQYF
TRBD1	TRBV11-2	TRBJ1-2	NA	TGTGCCAGCAGCTCCTCCGGGACAGCTTATGGCTACACCTTC	CASSSSGTAYGYTF
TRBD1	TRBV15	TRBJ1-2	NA	TGTGCCACCAGCGGCCCAGGGGGGGCCCATAACTATGGCTACACCTTC	CATSGPGGAHNYGYTF
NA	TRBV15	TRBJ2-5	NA	TGTGCCACAACCAGGGTTTATGGGCGAGAGACCCAGTACTTC	CATTRVYGRETQYF
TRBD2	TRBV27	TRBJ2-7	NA	TGTGCCAGCAGTTTCACCGGGACTAGCGGCTACGAGCAGTACTTC	CASSFTGTSGYEQYF
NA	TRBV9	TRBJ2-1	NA	TGTGCCAGCTCGGGGCATGAGCAGTTCTTC	CASSGHEQFF
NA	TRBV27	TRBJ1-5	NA	TGTGCCAGCAGTTTATATCCCAGGGTAAATCAGCCCCAGCATTTT	CASSLYPRVNQPQHF
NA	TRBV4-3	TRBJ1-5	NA	TGCGCCAGCAGCCAGAAACGGGACGACGCACAGCCCCAGCATTTT	CASSQKRDDAQPQHF